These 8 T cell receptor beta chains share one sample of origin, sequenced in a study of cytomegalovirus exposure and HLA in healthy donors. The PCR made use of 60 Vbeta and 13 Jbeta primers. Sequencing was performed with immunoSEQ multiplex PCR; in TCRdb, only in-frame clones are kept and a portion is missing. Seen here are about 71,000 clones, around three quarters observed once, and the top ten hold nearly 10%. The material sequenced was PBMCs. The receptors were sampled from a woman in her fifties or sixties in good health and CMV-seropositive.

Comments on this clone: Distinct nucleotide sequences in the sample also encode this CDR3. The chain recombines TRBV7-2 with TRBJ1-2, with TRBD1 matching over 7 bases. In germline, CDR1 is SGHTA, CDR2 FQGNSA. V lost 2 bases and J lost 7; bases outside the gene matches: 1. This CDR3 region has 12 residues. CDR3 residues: CASSLRQGGYTF. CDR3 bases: TGTGCCAGCAGCTTAAGACAGGGTGGCTACACCTTC. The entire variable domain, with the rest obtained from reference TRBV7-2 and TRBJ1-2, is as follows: GAGVSQSPSNKVTEKGKDVELRCDPISGHTALYWYRQSLGQGLEFLIYFQGNSAPDKSGLPSDRFSAERTGGSVSTLTIQRTQQEDSAVYLCASSLRQGGYTFGSGTRLTVV.

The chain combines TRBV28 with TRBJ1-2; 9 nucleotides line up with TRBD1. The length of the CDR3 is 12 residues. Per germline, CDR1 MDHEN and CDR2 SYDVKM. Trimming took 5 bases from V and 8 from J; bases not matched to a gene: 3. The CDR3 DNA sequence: TGTGCCAGCAGTAGGACAGGGGTCGGCTACACCTTC. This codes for CASSRTGVGYTF.

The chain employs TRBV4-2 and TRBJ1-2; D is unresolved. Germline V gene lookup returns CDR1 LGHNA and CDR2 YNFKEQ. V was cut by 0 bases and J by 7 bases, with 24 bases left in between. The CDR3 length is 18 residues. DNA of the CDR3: TGTGCCAGCAGCCAAGATCCACCCCGGGCAGGACTCCCTTCTGGCTACACCTTC. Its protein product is CASSQDPPRAGLPSGYTF.

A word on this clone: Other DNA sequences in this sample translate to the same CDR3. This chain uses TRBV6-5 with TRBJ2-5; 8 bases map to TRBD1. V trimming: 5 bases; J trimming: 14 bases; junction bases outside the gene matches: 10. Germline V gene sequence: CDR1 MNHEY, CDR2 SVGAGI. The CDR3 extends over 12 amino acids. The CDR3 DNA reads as TGTGCCAGCAGTCCCAGGGGGCGTCGTGAATACTTC. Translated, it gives CASSPRGRREYF.

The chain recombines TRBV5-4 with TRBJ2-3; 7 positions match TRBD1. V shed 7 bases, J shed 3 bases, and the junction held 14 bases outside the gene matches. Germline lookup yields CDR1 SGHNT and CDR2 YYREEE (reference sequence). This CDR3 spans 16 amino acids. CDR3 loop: CASHSNRGPRTDTQYF. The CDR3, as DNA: TGTGCCAGCCACTCCAATAGGGGGCCAAGGACAGATACGCAGTATTTT. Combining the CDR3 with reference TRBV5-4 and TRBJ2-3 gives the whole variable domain ETGVTQSPTHLIKTRGQQVTLRCSSQSGHNTVSWYQQALGQGPQFIFQYYREEENGRGNFPPRFSGLQFPNYSSELNVNALELDDSALYLCASHSNRGPRTDTQYFGPGTRLTVL.

CDR3 coding DNA: TGTGCCAGCAGTCCATCACAGGGGGTCTACGAGCAGTACTTC. It translates to CASSPSQGVYEQYF. This sequence joins TRBV6-5 and TRBJ2-7, with 8 bases identical to TRBD1. CDR3 length equals 14 residues. Germline V gives CDR1 MNHEY, CDR2 SVGAGI. V lost 5 bases, J lost 3 bases, and 6 bases stayed unmatched.

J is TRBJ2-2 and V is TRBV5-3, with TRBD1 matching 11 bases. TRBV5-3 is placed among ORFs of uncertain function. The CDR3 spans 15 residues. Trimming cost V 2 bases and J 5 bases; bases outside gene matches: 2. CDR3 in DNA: TGTGCCAGAAGCTTAGGGACAGGGGGAACCGGGGAGCTGTTTTTT. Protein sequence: CARSLGTGGTGELFF.

The CDR3 DNA is TGTGCCAGAGCTAACGGGAGGGCCACTGAAGCTTTCTTT. Its translation is CARANGRATEAFF. The chain recombines TRBV7-4 with TRBJ1-1; no clear D gene. The CDR3 loop spans 13 amino acids. V lost 9 bases to trimming and J lost 4 bases, with 15 bases between them. Germline V gene lookup returns CDR1 SGHVT and CDR2 SQSDAQ.